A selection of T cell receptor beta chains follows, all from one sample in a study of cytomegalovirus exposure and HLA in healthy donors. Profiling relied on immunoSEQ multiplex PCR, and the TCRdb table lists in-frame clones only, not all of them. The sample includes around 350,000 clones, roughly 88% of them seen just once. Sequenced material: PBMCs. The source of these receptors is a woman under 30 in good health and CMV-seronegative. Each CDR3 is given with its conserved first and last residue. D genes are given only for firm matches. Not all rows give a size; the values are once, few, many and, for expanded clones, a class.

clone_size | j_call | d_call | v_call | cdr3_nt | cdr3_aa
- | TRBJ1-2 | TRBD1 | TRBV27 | TGTGCCAGCAGTCCCATGAGGGGACAGGGGGTAGAGGGCTATGGCTACACCTTC | CASSPMRGQGVEGYGYTF
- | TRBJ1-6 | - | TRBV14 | TGTGCCAGCAGCCAAGATCTGACAGACGGGGGGTCACCCCTCCACTTT | CASSQDLTDGGSPLHF
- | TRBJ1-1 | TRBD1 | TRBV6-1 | TGTGCCAGCAGTGTCCCTACAGGGGGCGCGCTGAACACTGAAGCTTTCTTT | CASSVPTGGALNTEAFF
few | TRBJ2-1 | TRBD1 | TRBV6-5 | TGTGCCAGCAGTCCGACAGGGGGGAACTACAATGAGCAGTTCTTC | CASSPTGGNYNEQFF
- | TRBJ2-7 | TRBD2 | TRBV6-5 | TGTGCCAGCAGTTACTCAGGACTAGCGGGTCAATACGAGCAGTACTTC | CASSYSGLAGQYEQYF
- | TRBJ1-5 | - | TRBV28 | TGTGCCAGCAGTCCTTCTGGGGCTGGCTATAGCAATCAGCCCCAGCATTTT | CASSPSGAGYSNQPQHF
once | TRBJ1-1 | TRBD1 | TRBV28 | TGTGCCAGCAGTTCCCGGACAGGGGCCGGCACTGAAGCTTTCTTT | CASSSRTGAGTEAFF
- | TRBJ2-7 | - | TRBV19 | TGTGCCAGTAGTACGACAGGTCCCTATCCCTACGAGCAGTACTTC | CASSTTGPYPYEQYF
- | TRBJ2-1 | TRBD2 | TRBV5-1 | TGCGCCAGCAGCTTGGGAGCGGGAGGCCCAAAAAGAGGCGAGCAGTTCTTC | CASSLGAGGPKRGEQFF
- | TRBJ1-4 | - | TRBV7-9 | TGTGCCAGCAGCTTAGGGACATTAAATGAAAAACTGTTTTTT | CASSLGTLNEKLFF
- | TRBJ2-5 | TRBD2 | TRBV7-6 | TGTGCCAGCAGCATACGGACTAGCAGGAGGTCAGAGACCCAGTACTTC | CASSIRTSRRSETQYF
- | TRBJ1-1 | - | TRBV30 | TGTGCCTGGAGAGGGGGTCCTAAGGCATGGAACACTGAAGCTTTCTTT | CAWRGGPKAWNTEAFF
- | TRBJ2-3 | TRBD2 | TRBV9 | TGTGCCAGCAGCGCCGGACTAGCGGGGGGGGCAGATACGCAGTATTTT | CASSAGLAGGADTQYF
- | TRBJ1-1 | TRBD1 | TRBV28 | TGTGCCAGCGATGCAGGGGGGTCGCCCACTGAAGCTTTCTTT | CASDAGGSPTEAFF
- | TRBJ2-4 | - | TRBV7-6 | TGTGCCAGCAGCTTTGGGGGCTCGGAAAACATTCAGTACTTC | CASSFGGSENIQYF
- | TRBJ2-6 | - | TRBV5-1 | TGCGCCAGCACCTTCACTGGACAGACTTCTGGGGCCAACGTCCTGACTTTC | CASTFTGQTSGANVLTF
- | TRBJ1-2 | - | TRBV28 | TGTGCCAGCAGTTTGTATACAGGAACCTTCTTC | CASSLYTGTFF
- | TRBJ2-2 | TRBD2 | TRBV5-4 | TGTGCCAGCAGCTCGTTTTTAGCGGGAGGGCCCACCGGGGAGCTGTTTTTT | CASSSFLAGGPTGELFF
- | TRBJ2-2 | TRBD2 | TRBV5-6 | TGTGCCAGCAGCTTAAGCGGGGAGTCTTACACCGGGGAGCTGTTTTTT | CASSLSGESYTGELFF
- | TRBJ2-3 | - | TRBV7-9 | TGTGCCAGCAGCTCCTGGACAGTTAGCACAGATACGCAGTATTTT | CASSSWTVSTDTQYF
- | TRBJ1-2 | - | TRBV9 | TGTGCCAGCAGCGGTGGAGGAGGAGGCCGCGGCTACACCTTC | CASSGGGGGRGYTF
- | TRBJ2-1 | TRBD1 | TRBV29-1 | TGCAGCGTTCACCCCAGGGGGCAAAATGAGCAGTTCTTC | CSVHPRGQNEQFF
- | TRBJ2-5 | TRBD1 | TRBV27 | TGTGCCAGCAGTTTAATCAAGGGGGCAGAGACCCAGTACTTC | CASSLIKGAETQYF
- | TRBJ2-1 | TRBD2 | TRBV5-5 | TGTGCCAGCAGCCCGGGACTAGACTACAATGAGCAGTTCTTC | CASSPGLDYNEQFF
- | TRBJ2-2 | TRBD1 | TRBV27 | TGTGCCAGCAGTACGCTAAAAGGGACAGAGCCGTTCGCGAACACCGGGGAGCTGTTTTTT | CASSTLKGTEPFANTGELFF
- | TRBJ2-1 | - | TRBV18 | TGTGCCAGCTCACCCTTTGACAGCTACAATGAGCAGTTCTTC | CASSPFDSYNEQFF
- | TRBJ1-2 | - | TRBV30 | TGTGCCTGGAATACGGGGTTTTTGACTGGCTACACCTTC | CAWNTGFLTGYTF
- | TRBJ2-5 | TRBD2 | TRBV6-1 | TGTGCCGCGGGGGGACGGACCCAAGAGACCCAGTACTTC | CAAGGRTQETQYF
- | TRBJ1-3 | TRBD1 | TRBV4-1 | TGCGCCAGCAGCCGCAAATCTACCGGGACAGACTCTGGAAACACCATATATTTT | CASSRKSTGTDSGNTIYF
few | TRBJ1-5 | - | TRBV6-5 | TGTGCCAGCAGGAAACAGGGTAATCAGCCCCAGCATTTT | CASRKQGNQPQHF
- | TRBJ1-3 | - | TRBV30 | TGTGCCTGGAGTAGCCAGGGAGGAAGTTCCATATATTTT | CAWSSQGGSSIYF
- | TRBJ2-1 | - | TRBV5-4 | TGTGCCAGCAGCTTGGGTCTCGCGGAGGCCTACAATGAGCAGTTCTTC | CASSLGLAEAYNEQFF
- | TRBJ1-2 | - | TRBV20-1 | TGCAGTGCTAGACGTTCAGGGGGCTACACCTTC | CSARRSGGYTF
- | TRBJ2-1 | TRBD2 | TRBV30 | TGTGCCTGGGAACTAGCGGGAGGTTCCTACAATGAGCAGTTCTTC | CAWELAGGSYNEQFF
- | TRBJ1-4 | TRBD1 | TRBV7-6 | TGTGCCAGCAGCTTGGAGGGACAGCCTAATGAAAAACTGTTTTTT | CASSLEGQPNEKLFF
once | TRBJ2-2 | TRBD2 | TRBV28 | TGTGCCAGCAGTCCGACTAGCCTTTGGACCGGGGAGCTGTTTTTT | CASSPTSLWTGELFF
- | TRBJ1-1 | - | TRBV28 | TGTGCCAGCACCTTGGGGCGGGGCACTGAAGCTTTCTTT | CASTLGRGTEAFF
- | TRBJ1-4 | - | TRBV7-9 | TGTGCCAGCAGCTTAGGGAGAGGGTTTAATGAAAAACTGTTTTTT | CASSLGRGFNEKLFF
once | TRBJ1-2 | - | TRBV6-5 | TGTGCCAGCAGTTACGCAGGGGAAGGCTATGGCTACACCTTC | CASSYAGEGYGYTF
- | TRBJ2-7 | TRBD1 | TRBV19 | TGTGCCAGTAGTAATACAGGGGTCGAGCAGTACTTC | CASSNTGVEQYF
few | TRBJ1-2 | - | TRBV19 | TGTGCCAGTGCTCCGGGGAACTATGGCTACACCTTC | CASAPGNYGYTF
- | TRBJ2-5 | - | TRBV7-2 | TGTGCCAGCAGCGCCCGACCAGGGGAAGGAGAGACCCAGTACTTC | CASSARPGEGETQYF
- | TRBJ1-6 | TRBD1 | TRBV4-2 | TGTGCCAGCAGCCAAGATTCCCAGGGGGGAAGGCCCCTCCACTTT | CASSQDSQGGRPLHF
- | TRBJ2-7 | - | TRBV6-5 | TGTGCCAGCAGTTACTCCAGGAATCTCGAGCAGTACTTC | CASSYSRNLEQYF
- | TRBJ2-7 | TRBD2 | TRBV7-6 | TGTGCCAGCAGCTTAGCGGGGACTAGCGGGAGAAAACTCTCGGAGCAGTACTTC | CASSLAGTSGRKLSEQYF